This TCR beta chain was recovered during a study of post-analysis software for immune sequencing data. For the study at large: Both relapsing-remitting and secondary progressive multiple sclerosis featured among the disease courses, as did progressive-relapsing multiple sclerosis.

Study findings and constraints: Diversity measured as normalized Chao1 was significantly lower in multiple sclerosis patients than in controls. Those samples that were prepared in the same batch co-clustered strongly by F measure. Relative to controls, patients had 5 or 6 TRBV segments at higher frequency, with TRBV5-6, TRBV5-1 and TRBV20-1 among these.

V was trimmed by 11 bases and J by 0 bases, leaving 14 bases between them. The CDR3 extends over 13 amino acids. Germline loops: CDR1 MNHEY, CDR2 SVGAGI. A remark on this clonotype: Its specificity is not known.

TCR beta cDNA libraries included unique molecular identifiers. cDNA molecules numbering 400,000 to 550,000 came from roughly 1 to 10 million T cells. TCRdb passed the PCR reads through MiXCR, listing each CDR3 protein once. The sample carries about 820,000 distinct CDR3 sequences, about 50% recorded once. Material for sequencing was blood. The receptor was derived from a girl aged 5-17 years with multiple sclerosis. The chain employs TRBV6-5 and TRBJ2-7; possibly TRBD2 for D (6 bases). This chain's CDR3 is CAVTSRLSYEQYF. The CDR3 DNA reads TGTGCCGTAACTAGCCGCCTCTCCTACGAGCAGTACTTC.